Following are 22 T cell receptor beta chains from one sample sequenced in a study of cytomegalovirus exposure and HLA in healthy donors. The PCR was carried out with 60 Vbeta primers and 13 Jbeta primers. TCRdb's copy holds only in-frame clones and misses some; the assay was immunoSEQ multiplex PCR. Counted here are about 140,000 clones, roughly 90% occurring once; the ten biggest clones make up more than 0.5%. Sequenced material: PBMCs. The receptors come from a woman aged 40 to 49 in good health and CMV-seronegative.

CDR3 nucleotide sequence: TGTGCCAGCAGTTACTCGATTAGAGGACTGGAGACTGAAGCTTTCTTT. Protein product: CASSYSIRGLETEAFF. V is TRBV6-5 and J is TRBJ1-1; no reliable D call. This CDR3 contains 16 residues. Germline CDR1 reads MNHEY; CDR2 reads SVGAGI. The V end was cut by 0 bases, the J end by 5 bases, with 16 bases between.

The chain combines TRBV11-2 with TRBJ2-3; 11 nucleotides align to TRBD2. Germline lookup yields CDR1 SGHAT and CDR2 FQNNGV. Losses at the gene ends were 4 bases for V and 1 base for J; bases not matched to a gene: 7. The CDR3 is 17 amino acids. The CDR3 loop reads CASSSYPLAGGTDTQYF. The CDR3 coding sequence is TGTGCCAGCAGCTCCTACCCACTAGCGGGAGGCACAGATACGCAGTATTTT. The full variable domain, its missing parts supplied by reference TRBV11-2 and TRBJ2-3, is EAGVAQSPRYKIIEKRQSVAFWCNPISGHATLYWYQQILGQGPKLLIQFQNNGVVDDSQLPKDRFSAERLKGVDSTLKIQPAKLEDSAVYLCASSSYPLAGGTDTQYFGPGTRLTVL.

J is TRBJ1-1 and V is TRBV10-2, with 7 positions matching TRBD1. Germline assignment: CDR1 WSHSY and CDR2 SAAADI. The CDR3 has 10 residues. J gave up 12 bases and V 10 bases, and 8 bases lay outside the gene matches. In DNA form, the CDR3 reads TGCGCCACCCTAGACAGGGTCTCTTTCTTT. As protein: CATLDRVSFF.

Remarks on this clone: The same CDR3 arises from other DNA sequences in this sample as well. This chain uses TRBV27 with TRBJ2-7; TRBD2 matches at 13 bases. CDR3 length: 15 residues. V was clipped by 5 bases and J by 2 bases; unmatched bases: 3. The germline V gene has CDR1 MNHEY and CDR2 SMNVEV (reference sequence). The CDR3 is CASSPGTSGTYEQYF. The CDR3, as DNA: TGTGCCAGCAGTCCGGGGACTAGCGGGACCTACGAGCAGTACTTC.

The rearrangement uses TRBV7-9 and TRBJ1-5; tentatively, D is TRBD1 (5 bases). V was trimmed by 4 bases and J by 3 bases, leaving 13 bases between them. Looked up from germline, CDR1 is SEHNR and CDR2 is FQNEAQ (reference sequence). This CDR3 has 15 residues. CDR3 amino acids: CASSSGRGFNQPQHF. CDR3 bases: TGTGCCAGCAGCTCGGGGCGGGGTTTCAATCAGCCCCAGCATTTT.

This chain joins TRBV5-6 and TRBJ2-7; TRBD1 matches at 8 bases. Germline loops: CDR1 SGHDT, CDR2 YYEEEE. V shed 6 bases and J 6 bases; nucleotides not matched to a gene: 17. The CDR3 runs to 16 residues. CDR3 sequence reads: CASTTHSGDRRGEQYF. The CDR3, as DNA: TGTGCCAGCACCACTCATTCAGGGGACAGGAGGGGCGAGCAGTACTTC.

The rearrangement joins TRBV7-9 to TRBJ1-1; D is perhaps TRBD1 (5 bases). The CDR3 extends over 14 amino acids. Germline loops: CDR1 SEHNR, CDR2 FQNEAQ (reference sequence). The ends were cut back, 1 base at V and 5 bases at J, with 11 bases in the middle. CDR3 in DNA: TGTGCCAGCAGCTTAGAAGGGGTGATAACTGAAGCTTTCTTT. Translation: CASSLEGVITEAFF.

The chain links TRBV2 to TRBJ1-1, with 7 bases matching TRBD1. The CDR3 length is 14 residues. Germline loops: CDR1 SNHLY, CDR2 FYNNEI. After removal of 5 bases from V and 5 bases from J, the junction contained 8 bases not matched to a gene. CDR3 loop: CASSLQGQLTEAFF. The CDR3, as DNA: TGTGCCAGCAGTCTTCAGGGACAGCTTACTGAAGCTTTCTTT.

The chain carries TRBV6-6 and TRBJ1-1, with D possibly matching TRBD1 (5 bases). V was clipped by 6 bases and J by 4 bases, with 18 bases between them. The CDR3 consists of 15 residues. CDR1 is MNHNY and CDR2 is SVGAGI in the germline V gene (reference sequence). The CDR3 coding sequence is TGTGCCAGCAGACCTCCAGACAGTAGAGTCACTGAAGCTTTCTTT. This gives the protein CASRPPDSRVTEAFF.

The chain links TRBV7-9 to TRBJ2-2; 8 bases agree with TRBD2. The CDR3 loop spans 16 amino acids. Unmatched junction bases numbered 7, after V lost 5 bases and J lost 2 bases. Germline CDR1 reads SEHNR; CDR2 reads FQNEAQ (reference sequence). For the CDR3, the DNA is TGTGCCAGCAGCCCAATACTAGCGGACAACACCGGGGAGCTGTTTTTT. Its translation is CASSPILADNTGELFF.

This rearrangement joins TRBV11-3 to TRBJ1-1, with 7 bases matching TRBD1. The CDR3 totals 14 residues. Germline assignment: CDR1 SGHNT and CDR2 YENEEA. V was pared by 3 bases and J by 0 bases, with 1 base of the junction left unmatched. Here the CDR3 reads CASSLTGLNTEAFF. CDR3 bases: TGTGCCAGCAGCTTGACAGGGCTGAACACTGAAGCTTTCTTT.

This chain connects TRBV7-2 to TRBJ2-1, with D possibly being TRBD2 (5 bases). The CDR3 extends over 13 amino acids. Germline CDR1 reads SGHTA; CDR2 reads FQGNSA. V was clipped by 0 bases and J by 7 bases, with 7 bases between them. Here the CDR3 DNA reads TGTGCCAGCAGCTTAGCGAGGACTAATGAGCAGTTCTTC. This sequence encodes CASSLARTNEQFF.

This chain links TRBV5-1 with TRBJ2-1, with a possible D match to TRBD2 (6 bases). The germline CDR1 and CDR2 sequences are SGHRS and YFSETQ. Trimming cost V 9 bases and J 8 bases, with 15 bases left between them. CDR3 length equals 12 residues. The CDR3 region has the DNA TGCGCCACCAAATTTTCGGGGGATGAGCAGTTCTTC. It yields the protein CATKFSGDEQFF. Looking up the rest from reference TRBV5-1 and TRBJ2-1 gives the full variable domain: KAGVTQTPRYLIKTRGQQVTLSCSPISGHRSVSWYQQTPGQGLQFLFEYFSETQRNKGNFPGRFSGRQFSNSRSEMNVSTLELGDSALYLCATKFSGDEQFFGPGTRLTVL.

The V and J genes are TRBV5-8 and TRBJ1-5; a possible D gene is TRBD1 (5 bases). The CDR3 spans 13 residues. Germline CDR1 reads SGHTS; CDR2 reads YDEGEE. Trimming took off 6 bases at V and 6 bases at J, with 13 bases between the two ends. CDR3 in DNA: TGTGCCAGCACCTGCAGGGCTGGTCAGCCCCAGCATTTT. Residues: CASTCRAGQPQHF.

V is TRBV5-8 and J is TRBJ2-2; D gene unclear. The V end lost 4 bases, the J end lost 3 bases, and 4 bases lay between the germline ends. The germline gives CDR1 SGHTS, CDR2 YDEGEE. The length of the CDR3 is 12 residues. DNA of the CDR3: TGTGCCAGCAGCCCAGACACCGGGGAGCTGTTTTTT. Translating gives CASSPDTGELFF.

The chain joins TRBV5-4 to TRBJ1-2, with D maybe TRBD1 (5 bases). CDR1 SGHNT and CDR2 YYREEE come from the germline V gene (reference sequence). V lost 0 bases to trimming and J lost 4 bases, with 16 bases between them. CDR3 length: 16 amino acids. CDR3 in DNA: TGTGCCAGCAGCTTGGCCGGCGGGGGGGATAGCTATGGCTACACCTTC. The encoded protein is CASSLAGGGDSYGYTF. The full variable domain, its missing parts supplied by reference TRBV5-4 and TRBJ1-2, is ETGVTQSPTHLIKTRGQQVTLRCSSQSGHNTVSWYQQALGQGPQFIFQYYREEENGRGNFPPRFSGLQFPNYSSELNVNALELDDSALYLCASSLAGGGDSYGYTFGSGTRLTVV.

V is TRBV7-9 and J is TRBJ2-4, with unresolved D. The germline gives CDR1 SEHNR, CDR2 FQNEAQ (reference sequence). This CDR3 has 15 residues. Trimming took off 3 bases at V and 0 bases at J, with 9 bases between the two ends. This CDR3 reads CASSLSFLAKNIQYF. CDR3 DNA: TGTGCCAGCAGCTTGAGCTTTCTAGCCAAAAACATTCAGTACTTC.

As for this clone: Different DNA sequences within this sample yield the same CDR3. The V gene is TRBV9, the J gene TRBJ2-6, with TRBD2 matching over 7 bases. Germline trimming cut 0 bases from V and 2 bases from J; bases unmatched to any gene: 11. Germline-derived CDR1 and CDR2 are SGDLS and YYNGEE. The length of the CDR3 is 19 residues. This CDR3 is CASSVGGGRVHTGANVLTF. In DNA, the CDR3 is TGTGCCAGCAGCGTAGGGGGAGGGAGGGTGCACACTGGGGCCAACGTCCTGACTTTC. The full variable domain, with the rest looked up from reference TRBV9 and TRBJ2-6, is DSGVTQTPKHLITATGQRVTLRCSPRSGDLSVYWYQQSLDQGLQFLIQYYNGEERAKGNILERFSAQQFPDLHSELNLSSLELGDSALYFCASSVGGGRVHTGANVLTFGAGSRLTVL.

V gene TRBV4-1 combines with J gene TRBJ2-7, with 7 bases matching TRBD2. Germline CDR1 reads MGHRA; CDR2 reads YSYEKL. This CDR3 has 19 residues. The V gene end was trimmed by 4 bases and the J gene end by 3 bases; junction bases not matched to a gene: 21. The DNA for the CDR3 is TGCGCCAGCAGCCGTAAACGGGCGGGGGTGACCTCCGGGGACTACGAGCAGTACTTC. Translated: CASSRKRAGVTSGDYEQYF.

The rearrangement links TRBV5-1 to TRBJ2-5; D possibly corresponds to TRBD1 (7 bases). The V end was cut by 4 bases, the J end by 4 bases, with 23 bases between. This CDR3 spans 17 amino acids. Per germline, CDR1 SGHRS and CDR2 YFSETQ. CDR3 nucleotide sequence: TGCGCCAGCAGCGGTCGGGACAGCGGAGGGCGGGGAGAGACCCAGTACTTC. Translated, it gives CASSGRDSGGRGETQYF.

CDR3 bases: TGTGCCAGCACCCACGGGGGGGTCGGGCAGCCCCAGCATTTT. This translates into CASTHGGVGQPQHF. This chain joins TRBV6-6 and TRBJ1-5; perhaps TRBD1 as D (5 bases). Trimming removed 7 bases at V and 7 bases at J, with 17 bases between. Germline assignment: CDR1 MNHNY and CDR2 SVGAGI (reference sequence). The CDR3 is made up of 14 amino acids.

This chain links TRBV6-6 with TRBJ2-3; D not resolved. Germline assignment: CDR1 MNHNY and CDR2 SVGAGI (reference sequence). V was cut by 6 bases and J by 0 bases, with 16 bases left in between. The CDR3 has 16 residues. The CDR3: CASSLSGGTSTDTQYF. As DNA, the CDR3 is TGTGCCAGCAGCCTATCTGGCGGAACTAGCACAGATACGCAGTATTTT.